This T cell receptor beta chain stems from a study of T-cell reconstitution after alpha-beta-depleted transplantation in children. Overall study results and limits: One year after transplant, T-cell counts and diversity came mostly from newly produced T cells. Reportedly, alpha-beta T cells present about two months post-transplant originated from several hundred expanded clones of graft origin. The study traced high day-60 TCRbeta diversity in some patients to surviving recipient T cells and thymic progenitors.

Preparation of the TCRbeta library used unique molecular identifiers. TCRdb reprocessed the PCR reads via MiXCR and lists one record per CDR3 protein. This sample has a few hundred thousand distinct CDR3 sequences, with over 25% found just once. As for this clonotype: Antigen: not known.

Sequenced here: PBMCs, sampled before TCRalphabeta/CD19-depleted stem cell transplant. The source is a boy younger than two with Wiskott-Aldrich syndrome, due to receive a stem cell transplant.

DNA of the CDR3: TGTGCCAGCAGCGCGTGGGGTACGCAGTATTTT. Protein product: CASSAWGTQYF. The rearrangement links TRBV28 to TRBJ2-3; no clear D. Trimming cost V 6 bases and J 8 bases, with 9 bases left between them. Germline-derived CDR1 and CDR2 are MDHEN and SYDVKM. The CDR3 runs 11 residues.